A single TCR beta chain is shown here with its context. Its antigen is as yet unknown. Several immunoSEQ plates held equal portions of the genomic DNA taken from each subset. The table came from immunoSEQ multiplex PCR; TCRdb's copy has only in-frame clones and leaves some out. The repertoire holds more than 1.2 million clones, around 98.5% seen once, with about 0.34% in the top ten. This entry comes from a study of shared clonotypes between healthy human individuals. About the study: The plates for each donor numbered three CD4 naive, three CD4 memory, two CD8 naive and one CD8 memory.

The germline V gene encodes CDR1 SQVTM and CDR2 ANQGSEA. The CDR3 has 13 amino acids. With 7 bases clipped from V and 2 bases from J, the junction kept 6 bases outside the gene matches. Notes on the study in general: Clonotype sharing across donors was expected to vary with sequencing depth.

The chain carries TRBV29-1 and TRBJ2-3; 7 nucleotides agree with TRBD2. The material sequenced was naive CD4+ T cells sorted from blood. Subset: CD45RA+ positively selected. The source of this sequence is a man aged 30 to 45 in good health. In nucleotides, the CDR3 is TGCAGCGCAGGACTAGTCCTCACAGATACGCAGTATTTT. Amino acids: CSAGLVLTDTQYF.